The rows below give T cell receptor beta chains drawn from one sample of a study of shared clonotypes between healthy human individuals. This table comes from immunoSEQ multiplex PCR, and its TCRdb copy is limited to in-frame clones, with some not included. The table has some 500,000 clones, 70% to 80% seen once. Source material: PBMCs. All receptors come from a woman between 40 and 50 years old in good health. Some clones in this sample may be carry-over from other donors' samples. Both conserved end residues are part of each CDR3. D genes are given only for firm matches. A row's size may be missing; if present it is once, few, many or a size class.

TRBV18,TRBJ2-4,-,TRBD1,TGTGCCAGCTCAGACAGGGGTAAAAACATTCAGTACTTC,CASSDRGKNIQYF
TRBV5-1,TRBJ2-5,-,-,TGCGCCAGCAGCACCACAGGGGAGGTTTTTTATGAGACCCAGTACTTC,CASSTTGEVFYETQYF
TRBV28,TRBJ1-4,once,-,TGTGCCAGCAGTTACAGCTTTAATGAAAAACTGTTTTTT,CASSYSFNEKLFF
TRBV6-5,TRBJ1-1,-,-,TGTGCCAGCAGTTACGGGGGGACGAACACTGAAGCTTTCTTT,CASSYGGTNTEAFF
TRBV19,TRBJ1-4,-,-,TGTGCCAGTAGTTCCACCTTCACAGGGCCAACTAATGAAAAACTGTTTTTT,CASSSTFTGPTNEKLFF
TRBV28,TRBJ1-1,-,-,TGTGCCAGCAGTGATGACAGGAACACTGAAGCTTTCTTT,CASSDDRNTEAFF
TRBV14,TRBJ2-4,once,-,TGTGCCAGCAGCCAAGCCGGGGGTGTCAAAAACATTCAGTACTTC,CASSQAGGVKNIQYF
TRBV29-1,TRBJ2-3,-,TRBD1,TGCAGCGTTGAAATGCCGGGACAGGGCACAGATACGCAGTATTTT,CSVEMPGQGTDTQYF
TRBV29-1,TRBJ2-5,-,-,TGCAGCGTTGAAGAGGCGGGGACAGAGACCCAGTACTTC,CSVEEAGTETQYF
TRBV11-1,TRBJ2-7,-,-,TGTGCCAGCAGCTTAAATCGCGGGGAGCTCGAGCAGTACTTC,CASSLNRGELEQYF
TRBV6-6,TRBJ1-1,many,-,TGTGCCAGCCGGGGGGACACTGAAGCTTTCTTT,CASRGDTEAFF
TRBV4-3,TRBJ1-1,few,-,TGCGCCAGCAGCCAAGATAATTCGGCAGGCCTCACGGGAGGGACTGAAGCTTTCTTT,CASSQDNSAGLTGGTEAFF
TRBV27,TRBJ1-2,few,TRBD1,TGTGCCAGCAGTTTAAAGCTTGGACAGGGCCCCTATGGCTACACCTTC,CASSLKLGQGPYGYTF
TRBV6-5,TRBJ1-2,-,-,TGTGCCAGCAGACCACTTGGCGGCGGCTACACCTTC,CASRPLGGGYTF
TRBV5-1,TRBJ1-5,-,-,TGCGCCAGCAGCTGGATGGTGGGGGATCAGCCCCAGCATTTT,CASSWMVGDQPQHF
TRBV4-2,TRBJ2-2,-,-,TGTGCCAGCAGCCTGACGGGGATGGAGGCAACCGGGGAGCTGTTTTTT,CASSLTGMEATGELFF
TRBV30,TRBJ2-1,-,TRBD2,TGTGCCTGGATACCTAGCGGGAGTTACAATGAGCAGTTCTTC,CAWIPSGSYNEQFF
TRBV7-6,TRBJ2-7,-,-,TGTGCCAGCAGCTTATCCCCCCACGGGATGGGTCCAGACGAGCAGTACTTC,CASSLSPHGMGPDEQYF
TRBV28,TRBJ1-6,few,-,TGTGCCAGCAGTTTGCGGAACGTTTCACCCCTCCACTTT,CASSLRNVSPLHF
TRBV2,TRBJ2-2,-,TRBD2,TGTGCCAGCAGGGTCCTAGCGGGTTCGGGGGCCGGGGAGCTGTTTTTT,CASRVLAGSGAGELFF
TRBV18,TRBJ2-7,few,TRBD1,TGTGCCAGCTCACCCGAGACAGGGAAGTACTTC,CASSPETGKYF
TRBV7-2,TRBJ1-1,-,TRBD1,TGTGCCAGCAGCACAGACAGGGGGGGCACTGAAGCTTTCTTT,CASSTDRGGTEAFF
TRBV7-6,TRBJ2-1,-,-,TGTGCCAGCAGCGCACGACTAGTGAAAACCTACAATGAGCAGTTCTTC,CASSARLVKTYNEQFF
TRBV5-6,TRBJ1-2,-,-,TGTGCCAGCAGCCCATTTTTACAGCGTAACTATGGCTACACCTTC,CASSPFLQRNYGYTF
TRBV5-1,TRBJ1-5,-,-,TGCGCCAGCTCTACGGACGGACATAGCAATCAGCCCCAGCATTTT,CASSTDGHSNQPQHF
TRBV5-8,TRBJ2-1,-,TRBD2,TGTGCCAGCAGCCGAAGGACTAGCGGGGGAAATGAGCAGTTCTTC,CASSRRTSGGNEQFF
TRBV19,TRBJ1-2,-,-,TGTGCCAGTAGTACGACGGTGGCTAACTATGGCTACACCTTC,CASSTTVANYGYTF
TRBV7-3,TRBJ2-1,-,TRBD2,TGTGCCAGCAGCCCCCTGGGGACTAGCGGGAGGTCTGAGCAGTTCTTC,CASSPLGTSGRSEQFF
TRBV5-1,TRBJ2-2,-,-,TGCGCCAGCGATACAGGGTTCGACACCGGGGAGCTGTTTTTT,CASDTGFDTGELFF
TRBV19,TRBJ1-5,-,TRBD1,TGTGCCAGTAGTGGGACAGGGGGCGGTGGCAATCAGCCCCAGCATTTT,CASSGTGGGGNQPQHF
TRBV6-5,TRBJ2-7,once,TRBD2,TGTGCCAGCAGTGTTAGCGGGAGGGCCAACGAGCAGTACTTC,CASSVSGRANEQYF